This TCR beta chain was recorded in a study of cytomegalovirus exposure and HLA in healthy donors. The study, taken as a whole, reports: Researchers reported in a later analysis that common viral pathogens appeared linked to several top clusters. Most of the TCR beta V segments (in an earlier analysis) were productive either about 87% or about 30% of the time.

The PCR contained 60 Vbeta and 13 Jbeta primers. Generated by immunoSEQ multiplex PCR, the TCRdb table keeps only in-frame clones and is missing some. The top ten clones hold 2% to 3% of a sample with fewer than 350,000 clones, approximately 90% of them seen once. Points on this clone: Its antigen is unidentified.

This CDR3 is built from 15 residues. The germline gives CDR1 SEHNR, CDR2 FQNEAQ (reference sequence). Germline trimming cut 5 bases from V and 8 bases from J; bases unmatched to any gene: 11. Sequences were obtained from PBMCs. The clonotype was recovered from a young woman in good health and CMV-seronegative. This sequence joins TRBV7-9 and TRBJ1-4; the match to TRBD1 covers 7 bases. In DNA form, the CDR3 reads TGTGCCAGCAGCCCTGGGACAGACGTTACGGAAAAACTGTTTTTT. Residues: CASSPGTDVTEKLFF.